One T cell receptor (beta chain) is described in this entry. Its antigen is not identified. This entry is derived from a study of beta chain features in type 1 diabetes. Study overall: Age, gender and cell yields were alike across patients and healthy donors. Study results and limitations: TCRB CDR3s from Type 1 diabetes patients were moderately but significantly shorter in all four CD4+ subsets. Compared with healthy donors, patients appeared to share more similar naive, central memory and regulatory TCRB repertoires. A pattern of fewer insertions and more deletions at VDJ junctions was seen in type 1 diabetes patients.

Each sorted population was over 98% pure. Expressed TCRB transcripts were sequenced because the entire RNA isolate underwent reverse transcription. Sequencing used immunoSEQ multiplex PCR; TCRdb keeps in-frame clones, though not all of them. The table records 250,000 to 300,000 clones, approximately 25% of them present only once. Trimming pared 0 bases from V and 5 bases from J, leaving 11 bases between. Germline CDR1 reads SGDLS; CDR2 reads YYNGEE. The CDR3 covers 14 residues. This receptor was identified in a woman between 25 and 40 years old with type 1 diabetes. Sequencing was carried out using naive CD4+ T cells from blood. This sequence joins TRBV9 and TRBJ1-2, with D hard to call. The CDR3 here is CASSVDSETYGYTF. In DNA form, the CDR3 reads TGTGCCAGCAGCGTAGATTCGGAGACTTATGGCTACACCTTC. The variable domain in full, completed from reference TRBV9 and TRBJ1-2, reads DSGVTQTPKHLITATGQRVTLRCSPRSGDLSVYWYQQSLDQGLQFLIQYYNGEERAKGNILERFSAQQFPDLHSELNLSSLELGDSALYFCASSVDSETYGYTFGSGTRLTVV.